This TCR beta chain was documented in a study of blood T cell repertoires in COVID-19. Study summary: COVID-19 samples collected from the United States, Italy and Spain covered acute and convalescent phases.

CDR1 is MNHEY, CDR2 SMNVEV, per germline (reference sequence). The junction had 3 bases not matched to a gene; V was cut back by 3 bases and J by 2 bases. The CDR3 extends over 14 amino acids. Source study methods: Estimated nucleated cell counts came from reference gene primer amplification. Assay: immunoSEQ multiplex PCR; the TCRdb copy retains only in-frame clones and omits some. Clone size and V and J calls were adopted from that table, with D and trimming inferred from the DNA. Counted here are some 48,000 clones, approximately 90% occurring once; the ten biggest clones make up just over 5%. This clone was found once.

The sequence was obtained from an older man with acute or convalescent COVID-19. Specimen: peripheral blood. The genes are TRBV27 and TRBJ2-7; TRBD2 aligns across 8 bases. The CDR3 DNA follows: TGTGCCAGCAGTTTTCTCGGGGGGGCCTACGAGCAGTACTTC. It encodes CASSFLGGAYEQYF.